This is a list of T cell receptor beta chains from one sample in a study of blood T cell repertoires in COVID-19. Only in-frame clones appear in the TCRdb table, and some are missing; sequencing was by immunoSEQ multiplex PCR. This table holds some 110,000 clones, around 80% found once. The sequenced material came from peripheral blood. These TCRs come from a man aged 60-69 years with active or convalescent COVID-19. Both conserved end residues are trimmed from each CDR3. D genes are given only for firm matches.

j_call d_call v_call cdr3_aa
TRBJ2-5 - TRBV5-1 ASSREYSAGKY
TRBJ1-6 TRBD1 TRBV30 AWGQGGNSPLH
TRBJ2-1 - TRBV2 ASRAARGGEQF
TRBJ1-5 - TRBV6-5 ASGRVGQSNQPQH
TRBJ2-7 - TRBV6-5 ASSSRGKPYEQY
TRBJ2-3 TRBD2 TRBV7-2 ASSLSRGLAGSADTQY
TRBJ1-5 - TRBV19 ASSVNSNQPQH
TRBJ2-7 TRBD2 TRBV5-5 ASSSGLAGGLYEQY
TRBJ2-7 - TRBV18 ASSPPSDEQY
TRBJ2-1 - TRBV28 ASRTSGREQF
TRBJ2-3 TRBD1 TRBV7-3 ASSSPGQAIDGWADTQY
TRBJ2-3 - TRBV5-8 ASSLVFLGGDTQY
TRBJ2-6 - TRBV11-3 ASSPPLAGGKGGANVLT
TRBJ2-5 TRBD1 TRBV3-1/TRBV3-2 ASSQATGAGQETQY
TRBJ1-1 TRBD1 TRBV7-9 ASSLETGGGNTEAF
TRBJ2-1 - TRBV7-6 ASSFGVYNEQF
TRBJ2-1 - TRBV19 ASSLPGAPLHNEQF
TRBJ2-7 - TRBV13 ASSPGPRRGYEQY